The T cell receptor beta chain described here comes from a study of T cell responses to AZD1222 COVID-19 vaccine. Some clones are missing from TCRdb's copy, which holds only in-frame ones; the method was immunoSEQ multiplex PCR. The sample lists over 45,000 clones, around 88% seen once, with approximately 15% in the top ten. Looked up from germline, CDR1 is MNHEY and CDR2 is SVGAGI. This CDR3 is 13 amino acids long. V lost 7 bases and J lost 0, with 4 bases in between. In this sample, this clone turned up once. The target antigen is unknown. Study findings and constraints: Among AZD1222 vaccinees, only 5 to 7 were seropositive at baseline. With dominance at 160-218 and 743-854, vaccine-associated CD4 TCRs spanned spike. Clonal diversity was possibly underestimated; the donors were predominantly white British and more often female.

This receptor was taken from an adult in good health. V is TRBV6-5 and J is TRBJ1-6; the D is unclear. Material: peripheral blood, obtained on day 0 of AZD1222 vaccination. The CDR3 loop is CASKISYNSPLHF. CDR3 DNA sequence: TGTGCCAGCAAAATCTCCTATAATTCACCCCTCCACTTT.